The 28 T cell receptor beta chains below all came from one sample that was sequenced in a study of T-cell reconstitution after alpha-beta-depleted transplantation in children. The library targeted TCRbeta and was prepared with unique molecular identifiers. TCRdb analysed the PCR reads with MiXCR anew, one entry per CDR3 protein. The profile shows over 150,000 distinct CDR3 sequences, approximately 7% of them singletons. Sample: PBMCs, taken before TCRalphabeta/CD19-depleted stem cell transplant. Receptor source: a boy younger than 10 with acute lymphoblastic leukemia, due to receive a stem cell transplant.

Regarding this clonotype: A much bigger clone sits one base away, suggesting this may be a read error. The gene calls are TRBV5-1 and TRBJ2-2; weak D call: TRBD2 (5 bases). The CDR3 runs 14 residues. Germline-derived CDR1 and CDR2 are SGHRS and YFSETQ. The CDR3: CASFRTGNTWELFF. Here the CDR3 DNA reads TGCGCCAGCTTTAGGACGGGAAACACCTGGGAGCTGTTTTTT.

This clonotype was found many times. The rearrangement uses TRBV5-1 and TRBJ2-7; 8 nucleotides line up with TRBD1. CDR1 is SGHRS and CDR2 is YFSETQ in the germline V gene. V gave up 4 bases and J gave up 7 bases; unmatched junction bases: 13. The CDR3 is 15 amino acids. The CDR3 nucleotides are TGCGCCAGCAGCCCCCCTGGACAGGGTTTGGGTGAGCAGTACTTC. Translated, it gives CASSPPGQGLGEQYF.

The V call is TRBV7-8, the J call TRBJ1-1, with unresolved D. V lost 5 bases and J lost 4, with 11 bases in between. From germline, CDR1 is SGHVS and CDR2 FQNEAQ. This CDR3 is built from 13 residues. CDR3 in amino acids: CASSAIRFTEAFF. CDR3 nucleotide sequence: TGTGCCAGCAGCGCAATAAGATTCACTGAAGCTTTCTTT.

This clonotype was counted many times. The rearrangement uses TRBV10-2 and TRBJ2-3; 8 bases fit TRBD2. The CDR3 contains 15 residues. The germline V gene encodes CDR1 WSHSY and CDR2 SAAADI. J lost 3 bases, V lost 3 bases, and 5 bases had no gene match. The CDR3 DNA is TGCGCCAGCAGTGATGGTAGCGGGATAACAGATACGCAGTATTTT. It yields the protein CASSDGSGITDTQYF.

In this sample, this clonotype turned up many times. V usage is TRBV2 and J usage is TRBJ2-1; TRBD2 matches at 9 bases. The CDR3 length is 14 residues. Unmatched junction bases numbered 9, after V lost 5 bases and J lost 10 bases. Germline-derived CDR1 and CDR2 are SNHLY and FYNNEI. The CDR3 DNA sequence: TGTGCCAGCAGTACCGGGACTAGCTTCGGCGAGCAGTTCTTC. It is translated as CASSTGTSFGEQFF.

At least ten counts were recorded for this clonotype. V and J are TRBV6-1 and TRBJ2-3; perhaps TRBD2 as D (6 bases). Trimming pared 6 bases from V and 5 bases from J, leaving 21 bases between. The length of the CDR3 is 16 residues. Germline V gene lookup returns CDR1 MNHNS and CDR2 SASEGT. CDR3 nucleotide sequence: TGTGCCAGCAGCTCGGAGGCGGAGGGGCGAGTAGATACGCAGTATTTT. This sequence encodes CASSSEAEGRVDTQYF.

This clonotype was seen a handful of times. The chain links TRBV21-1 to TRBJ2-5; the DNA was not used to check the table's D call, TRBD1. TRBV21-1 is noted as a pseudogene. The CDR3 length is 13 residues. The CDR3 loop reads CAGFRGGCGTQYF. The CDR3 coding sequence is TGTGCCGGATTCAGGGGTGGGTGCGGGACCCAGTACTTC.

In this sample, this clonotype turned up many times. This chain links TRBV11-2 with TRBJ2-4; D is undetermined. Germline CDR1 is SGHAT and CDR2 is FQNNGV. Trimming removed 3 bases at V and 3 bases at J, with 6 bases between. This CDR3 comprises 13 residues. The DNA of the CDR3 is TGTGCCAGCAGCTTCGTGGGCAAAAACATTCAGTACTTC. Translation: CASSFVGKNIQYF.

The V gene is TRBV28, the J gene TRBJ1-1; D possibly corresponds to TRBD1 (5 bases). Trimming took off 2 bases at V and 3 bases at J, with 16 bases between the two ends. CDR1 MDHEN and CDR2 SYDVKM come from the germline V gene. The CDR3 covers 16 residues. The CDR3 sequence is CASSLQPFRGDTEAFF. For the CDR3, the DNA is TGTGCCAGCAGTTTACAACCCTTCAGAGGGGACACTGAAGCTTTCTTT.

This chain links TRBV7-2 with TRBJ2-5; D is possibly TRBD2 (5 bases). Trimming left V 6 bases short and J 4 bases short, with 15 bases between. Germline loops: CDR1 SGHTA, CDR2 FQGNSA. The CDR3 runs to 14 residues. CDR3 protein: CASRPSLAIETQYF. In DNA, the CDR3 is TGTGCCAGCAGACCCAGCCTAGCTATAGAGACCCAGTACTTC.

CDR3 sequence (DNA): TGTGCCAGCAGCTGGACTAGCGGGGATACGCAGTATTTT. This gives the protein CASSWTSGDTQYF. The chain is built from TRBV7-3 and TRBJ2-3; 11 bases agree with TRBD2. Germline values: CDR1 SGHTA, CDR2 FQGTGA. CDR3 size: 13 residues. The ends lost 4 bases at V and 6 bases at J; junction bases unmatched: 0.

In this sample, this clonotype turned up many times. CDR3 in amino acids: CSEFQFGTASRSYGYTF. The CDR3 region has the DNA TGCAGCGAATTTCAATTCGGGACAGCCTCCCGAAGCTATGGCTACACCTTC. V gene TRBV29-1 combines with J gene TRBJ1-2; TRBD1 matches 7 bases. CDR1 SQVTM and CDR2 ANQGSEA come from the germline V gene. The CDR3 totals 17 residues. V was clipped by 7 bases and J by 4 bases; unmatched bases: 21.

V usage is TRBV7-9 and J usage is TRBJ2-7; D is unclear. The CDR3 runs to 15 residues. Trimming left V 1 base short and J 5 bases short, with 15 bases between. Germline CDR1 is SEHNR and CDR2 is FQNEAQ (reference sequence). CDR3 bases: TGTGCCAGCAGCTTAGGGCCCTGGCTTCAGGACGAGCAGTACTTC. Its translation: CASSLGPWLQDEQYF.

This clonotype was recorded many times. CDR3 sequence: CASTSQGKDTQYF. CDR3 DNA: TGTGCCAGCACCAGCCAGGGGAAAGATACGCAGTATTTT. The chain joins TRBV7-2 to TRBJ2-3; D is perhaps TRBD1 (6 bases). This CDR3 is built from 13 residues. V shed 7 bases and J shed 5 bases, with 13 bases lying between them. From germline, CDR1 is SGHTA and CDR2 FQGNSA.

The sample holds many counts of this clonotype. The V and J genes are TRBV7-9 and TRBJ2-1; 8 bases are a match to TRBD2. The CDR3 has 15 amino acids. With 4 bases clipped from V and 9 bases from J, the junction kept 11 bases outside the gene matches. Germline V gives CDR1 SEHNR, CDR2 FQNEAQ (reference sequence). Written as DNA, the CDR3 is TGTGCCAGCAGCTCGGGTAGCGGGATTATGGGTGAGCAGTTCTTC. It is translated as CASSSGSGIMGEQFF. Full variable domain (outside the CDR3, taken from reference TRBV7-9 and TRBJ2-1): DTGVSQNPRHKITKRGQNVTFRCDPISEHNRLYWYRQTLGQGPEFLTYFQNEAQLEKSRLLSDRFSAERPKGSFSTLEIQRTEQGDSAMYLCASSSGSGIMGEQFFGPGTRLTVL.

Only one count was recorded for this clonotype. The chain is built from TRBV14 and TRBJ2-5, with 9 bases lining up with TRBD2. V lost 2 bases and J lost 6; bases outside the gene matches: 7. Germline V lookup: CDR1 SGHDN, CDR2 FVKESK. The CDR3 has 15 amino acids. As DNA, the CDR3 is TGTGCCAGCAGCCAACTTAGCGGGAGTCGGAAGACCCAGTACTTC. Translation: CASSQLSGSRKTQYF.

This clonotype was seen more than once but under ten times. The chain carries TRBV12-3 or TRBV12-4 and TRBJ1-5; possible D gene TRBD1, 5 bases. The V end was cut by 3 bases, the J end by 2 bases, with 14 bases between. This CDR3 contains 16 residues. The CDR3 loop reads CASSFGGMNGNQPQHF. For the CDR3, the DNA is TGTGCCAGCAGTTTCGGGGGGATGAACGGCAATCAGCCCCAGCATTTT.

This clonotype was seen ten or more times. The V and J genes are TRBV28 and TRBJ2-3; possible D gene TRBD2, 6 bases. V shed 4 bases and J shed 10 bases, with 15 bases lying between them. Germline CDR1 and CDR2: MDHEN and SYDVKM. CDR3 size: 13 residues. The CDR3 loop is CASSSRTTSPQYF. The CDR3 DNA sequence: TGTGCCAGCAGTTCCCGAACGACTAGTCCGCAGTATTTT.

The rearrangement links TRBV28 to TRBJ1-6, with no clear D. Looked up from germline, CDR1 is MDHEN and CDR2 is SYDVKM. This CDR3 is built from 15 residues. V shed 10 bases and J shed 8 bases, with 21 bases lying between them. For the CDR3, the DNA is TGTGCCACTAACGGGCAGCTCAGGAACTATTCACCCCTCCACTTT. Encoded protein: CATNGQLRNYSPLHF.

In this sample, this clonotype turned up many times. The CDR3 protein is CASSPIWTSAYEQYF. In nucleotides, the CDR3 is TGCGCCAGCAGCCCAATTTGGACTAGCGCCTACGAGCAGTACTTC. The chain joins TRBV4-3 to TRBJ2-7, with 9 bases matching TRBD2. From germline, CDR1 is LGHNA and CDR2 YSLEER. Trimming at V came to 4 bases and at J to 2 bases, leaving 6 bases not matched to a gene. There are 15 residues in the CDR3.

This clonotype was recorded many times. The V call is TRBV20-1, the J call TRBJ1-2; a weak D match, TRBD1 (5 bases). Between the trimmed V and J ends, which lost 3 bases and 6 bases, there was a span of 8 bases. CDR1 and CDR2 from the germline V gene are DFQATT and SNEGSKA (reference sequence). The CDR3 is made up of 11 amino acids. Here the CDR3 reads CSASAGNGYTF. Here the CDR3 DNA reads TGCAGTGCTAGTGCAGGGAATGGCTACACCTTC.

This clonotype was seen ten or more times. J is TRBJ2-5 and V is TRBV29-1, with 8 bases that match TRBD1. Germline V lookup: CDR1 SQVTM, CDR2 ANQGSEA. The trim removed 0 bases at V and 5 bases at J, leaving 14 bases unmatched. This CDR3 has 17 amino acids. As DNA, the CDR3 is TGCAGCGTTGAAGATCTTGTGGAGGACAGGGAACGGGAGACCCAGTACTTC. Protein product: CSVEDLVEDRERETQYF.

This clonotype was found many times. The gene calls are TRBV28 and TRBJ1-1; D is ambiguous. Germline-derived CDR1 and CDR2 are MDHEN and SYDVKM. The CDR3 covers 11 residues. CDR3 sequence reads: CASTLNTEAFF. For the CDR3, the DNA is TGTGCATCGACACTGAACACTGAAGCTTTCTTT.

This clonotype was seen only a few times. V and J are TRBV5-1 and TRBJ2-1, with D unclear. CDR1 SGHRS and CDR2 YFSETQ come from the germline V gene. The CDR3 covers 12 residues. Trimming shortened V by 7 bases and J by 9 bases, and 14 bases separated the two germline ends. CDR3 sequence (DNA): TGCGCCAGCCACTCCTCGGGTGGTGAGCAGTTCTTC. Residues: CASHSSGGEQFF.

This clonotype was seen ten or more times. In DNA, the CDR3 is TGTGCCAGCAGTTTGAGCGCGGTTACCTACGAGCAGTACTTC. As protein: CASSLSAVTYEQYF. J is TRBJ2-7 and V is TRBV27; D is uncertain. Deletions cut 3 bases from V and 2 bases from J, with 11 bases between. The CDR3 covers 14 residues. CDR1 MNHEY and CDR2 SMNVEV come from the germline V gene (reference sequence).

This sequence joins TRBV7-2 and TRBJ2-7, with 12 bases matching TRBD1. V trimming: 5 bases; J trimming: 2 bases; junction bases outside the gene matches: 4. CDR1 and CDR2 (germline): SGHTA, FQGNSA. This CDR3 contains 15 residues. CDR3 in amino acids: CASSKGQGAAYEQYF. The CDR3 DNA sequence: TGTGCCAGCAGCAAGGGACAGGGGGCCGCCTACGAGCAGTACTTC.

This clonotype was seen repeatedly, ten times or more. The chain combines TRBV20-1 with TRBJ2-1, with 10 bases fitting TRBD1. Germline CDR1 DFQATT, CDR2 SNEGSKA (reference sequence). V was pared by 4 bases and J by 4 bases, with 4 bases of the junction left unmatched. The CDR3 loop spans 14 amino acids. The CDR3 region has the DNA TGCAGTGCTACCCGGACAGGGGGTTACAATGAGCAGTTCTTC. Encoded protein: CSATRTGGYNEQFF.

This clonotype was recorded at least ten times. The chain employs TRBV4-3 and TRBJ2-1; D gene uncertain. CDR1 is LGHNA, CDR2 YSLEER, per germline. V lost 1 base and J 0 bases, leaving 7 bases between the germline ends. This CDR3 region has 15 residues. The CDR3 protein is CASSQGWSSYNEQFF. As DNA, the CDR3 is TGCGCCAGCAGCCAAGGTTGGAGCTCCTACAATGAGCAGTTCTTC.